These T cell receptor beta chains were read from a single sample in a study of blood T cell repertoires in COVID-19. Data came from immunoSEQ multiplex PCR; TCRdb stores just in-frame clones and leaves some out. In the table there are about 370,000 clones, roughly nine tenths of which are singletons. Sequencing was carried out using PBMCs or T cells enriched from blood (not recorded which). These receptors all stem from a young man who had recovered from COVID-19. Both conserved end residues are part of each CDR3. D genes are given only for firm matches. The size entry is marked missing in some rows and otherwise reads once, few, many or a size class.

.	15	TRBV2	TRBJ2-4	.	TGTGCCAGCAGTGCCAGATACCTAGCCAAAAACATTCAGTACTTC	CASSARYLAKNIQYF
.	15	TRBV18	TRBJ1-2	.	TGTGCCAGCTCACCCTCGGGGAGTAAAACCTATGGCTACACCTTC	CASSPSGSKTYGYTF
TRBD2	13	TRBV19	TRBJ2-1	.	TGTGCCAGTCGGCTAGCGGGAGAGAATGAGCAGTTCTTC	CASRLAGENEQFF
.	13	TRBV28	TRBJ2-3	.	TGTGCCAGCACCGACCGGGAGTCAGATACGCAGTATTTT	CASTDRESDTQYF
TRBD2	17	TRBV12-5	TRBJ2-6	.	TGTGCTAGTGCCCTAGCGGGCTCCCTTTCTGGGGCCAACGTCCTGACTTTC	CASALAGSLSGANVLTF
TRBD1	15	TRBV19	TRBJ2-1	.	TGTGCCAGTAGTATAGGGACAGGGCCCTACAATGAGCAGTTCTTC	CASSIGTGPYNEQFF
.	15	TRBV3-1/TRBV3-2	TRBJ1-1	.	TGTGCCAGCAGCCTAAGATGGTCCCACGGGAATGAAGCTTTCTTT	CASSLRWSHGNEAFF
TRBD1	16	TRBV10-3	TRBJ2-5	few	TGCACCCATCACCGGGATGGGACAGGGGTTAGGGAGACCCAGTACTTC	CTHHRDGTGVRETQYF
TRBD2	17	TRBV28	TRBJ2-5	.	TGTGCCAGCAGTTTAGGGTCTAGCGGGGGGAATGTGGAGACCCAGTACTTC	CASSLGSSGGNVETQYF
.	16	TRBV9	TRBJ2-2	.	TGTGCCAGCAGCGTCACCGGGACACCGGCCACCGGGGAGCTGTTTTTT	CASSVTGTPATGELFF
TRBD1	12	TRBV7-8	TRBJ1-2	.	TGTGCCAGCAGCAGGACAGGGGATGGCTACACCTTC	CASSRTGDGYTF
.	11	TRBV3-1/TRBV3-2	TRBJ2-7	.	TGTGCCAGCAGCCTCGGAGACGAGCAGTACTTC	CASSLGDEQYF
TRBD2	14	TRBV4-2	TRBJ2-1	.	TGTGCCAGCAGGATGTCGGGGGGCTACAATGAGCAGTTCTTC	CASRMSGGYNEQFF
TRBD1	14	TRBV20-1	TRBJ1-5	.	TGCAGTGCTAGTTGGACAGGGGGAGGTCAGCCCCAGCATTTT	CSASWTGGGQPQHF
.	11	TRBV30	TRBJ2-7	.	TGTGCCTGGAGTAGCAGGGACGAGCAGTACTTC	CAWSSRDEQYF
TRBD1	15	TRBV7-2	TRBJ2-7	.	TGTGCCAGCAGCTTAGCAGGGACAGCAACCTACGAGCAGTACTTC	CASSLAGTATYEQYF
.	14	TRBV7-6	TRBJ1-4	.	TGTGCCAGCAGCTTCACGGGGTATAATGAAAAACTGTTTTTT	CASSFTGYNEKLFF
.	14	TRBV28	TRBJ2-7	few	TGTGCCAGCAGTTTAGGTACTAGCTCCCACGAGCAGTACTTC	CASSLGTSSHEQYF